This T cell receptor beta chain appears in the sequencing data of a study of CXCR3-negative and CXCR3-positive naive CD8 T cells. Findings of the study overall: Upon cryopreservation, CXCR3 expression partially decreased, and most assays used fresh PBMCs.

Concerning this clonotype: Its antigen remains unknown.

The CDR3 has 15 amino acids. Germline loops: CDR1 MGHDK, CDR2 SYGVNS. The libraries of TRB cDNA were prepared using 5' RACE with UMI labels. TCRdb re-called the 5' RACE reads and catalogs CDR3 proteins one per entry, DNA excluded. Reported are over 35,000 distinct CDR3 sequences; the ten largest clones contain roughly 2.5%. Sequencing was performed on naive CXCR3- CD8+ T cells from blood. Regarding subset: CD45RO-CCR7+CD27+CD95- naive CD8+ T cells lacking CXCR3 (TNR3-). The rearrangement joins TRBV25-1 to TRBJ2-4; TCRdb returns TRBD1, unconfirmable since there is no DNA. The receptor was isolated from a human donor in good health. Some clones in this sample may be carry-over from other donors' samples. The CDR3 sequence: CASSDLPGRENIQYF.